This TCR beta chain comes out of a study of T cells after yellow fever vaccination. A process of 5'RACE template switching, which added a universal primer site and UMIs, was used to make TCR cDNA. TCRdb used MiXCR to reprocess the 5' RACE reads, holding one entry per CDR3 protein. Of hundreds of thousands of distinct CDR3 sequences listed, approximately 4% are singletons. V lost 6 bases, J lost 3 bases, and 9 bases lay in between. The CDR3 covers 14 residues. General study results and limits: Boosting was followed by the reappearance of most primary-vaccination clones (96% CD4, around 90% CD8). The CD4 and CD8 compartments had a small share of their clonotypes in common.

This clonotype has only a few counts. The antigen is undetermined. The specimen comprised PBMCs, sampled 5 days after the yellow fever booster vaccination. The source is a man younger than 35 who received the YFV17D yellow fever vaccine. The gene calls are TRBV12-3 or TRBV12-4 and TRBJ2-6; possibly TRBD2 for D (5 bases). CDR3 sequence reads: CASSPGVGANVLTF. DNA of the CDR3: TGTGCCAGCAGCCCCGGGGTTGGGGCCAACGTCCTGACTTTC.